This TCR beta chain was recorded in a study of cytomegalovirus exposure and HLA in healthy donors. Germline CDR1 is SGDLS and CDR2 is YYNGEE. The CDR3 is 12 amino acids. V gave up 2 bases and J gave up 7 bases; unmatched junction bases: 2. PCR primers comprised 60 Vbeta and 13 Jbeta primers. TCRdb keeps only in-frame clones here, not all; method: immunoSEQ multiplex PCR. The sample records 95,000 or so clones, around 70% being singletons. The chain couples TRBV9 to TRBJ2-7; 8 bases align to TRBD1. The specimen sequenced was PBMCs. This receptor was identified in a woman between 50 and 59 years old in good health and CMV-seropositive. The CDR3 DNA sequence: TGTGCCAGCAGCGTCGACAGGGGTGAGCAGTACTTC. Translation gives CASSVDRGEQYF.